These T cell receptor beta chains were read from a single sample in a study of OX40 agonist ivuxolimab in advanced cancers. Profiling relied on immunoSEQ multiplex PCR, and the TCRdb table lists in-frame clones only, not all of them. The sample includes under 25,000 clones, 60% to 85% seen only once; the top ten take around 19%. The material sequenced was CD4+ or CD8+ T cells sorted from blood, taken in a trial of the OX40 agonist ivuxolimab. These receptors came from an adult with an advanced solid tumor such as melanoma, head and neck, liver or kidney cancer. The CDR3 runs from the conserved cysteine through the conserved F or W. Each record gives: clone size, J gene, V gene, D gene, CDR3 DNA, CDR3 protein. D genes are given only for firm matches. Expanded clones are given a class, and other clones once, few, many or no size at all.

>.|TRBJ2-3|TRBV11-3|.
TGTGCCAGCAGCTTGGGACCGGGAGATACGCAGTATTTT
CASSLGPGDTQYF
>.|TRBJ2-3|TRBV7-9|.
TGTGCCAGCGGGCCTGATACGCAGTATTTT
CASGPDTQYF
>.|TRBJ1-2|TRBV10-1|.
TGCGCCAGCAGTGATTCGGGGACTTATGGCTACACCTTC
CASSDSGTYGYTF
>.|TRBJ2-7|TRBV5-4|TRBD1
TGTGCCAGCAGCCCTTGGACAGGGAGCTACGAGCAGTACTTC
CASSPWTGSYEQYF
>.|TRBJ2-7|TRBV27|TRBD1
TGTGCCAGCAGACAGGGGTTGAACTCCTACGAGCAGTACTTC
CASRQGLNSYEQYF
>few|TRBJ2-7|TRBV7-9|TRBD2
TGTGCCAGCTTCCGCCAGGGACTAGGCGGCAACGAGCAGTACTTC
CASFRQGLGGNEQYF
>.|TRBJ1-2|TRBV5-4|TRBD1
TGTGCCAGCAGCTTCACAGGGGGACTAAGCTACACCTTC
CASSFTGGLSYTF
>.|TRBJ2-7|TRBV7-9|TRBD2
TGTGCCAGCAGCTTAACGGGGTTAGCGGGAGCCTACGAGCAGTACTTC
CASSLTGLAGAYEQYF
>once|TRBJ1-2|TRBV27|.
TGTGCCAGCAGTGGTACGGTAGCTAACTATGGCTACACCTTC
CASSGTVANYGYTF
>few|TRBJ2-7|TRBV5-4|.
TGTGCCAGCAGCTTGAGGGGTAGCAGGAACGAGCAGTACTTC
CASSLRGSRNEQYF